Below, one TCR beta chain is given with its context. Antigen specificity is unknown. Naive-designated CD8 cells lacked CD45RO, were positively enriched for CCR7, and omitted terminally differentiated effector memory CD45RA+ cells. Germline assignment: CDR1 MNHNS and CDR2 SASEGT. Trimming cost V 9 bases and J 5 bases, with 14 bases left between them. The CDR3 spans 13 residues. It was 150 to 200 ng DNA, about 30,000 T cell genomes, that sorted-subset replicate PCRs used. Original data processing: Filtering was not the same, since immunoSEQ gave junction-only sequences without quality scores. TCRdb's copy holds only in-frame clones and misses some; the assay was immunoSEQ multiplex PCR. D and trimming were read from the DNA, whereas the V and J calls and clone size are those reported in that table. The sample contains 500,000 to 700,000 clones, approximately 95% of which appear only once. The entry originates in a study of shared clonotypes between healthy human individuals. Study at large: Participating donors consisted of two women and a few men aged 18 to 49. General study points: Richness estimates generally favored naive over memory subsets.

This receptor was obtained from a woman aged 25 to 39 in good health. Material for sequencing was naive CD8+ T cells sorted from blood. The chain links TRBV6-1 to TRBJ1-5, with D perhaps matching TRBD1 (5 bases). The CDR3 DNA reads as TGTGCCAGTCAGGACATCTTTCATCAGCCCCAGCATTTT. Its translation: CASQDIFHQPQHF.